A selection of T cell receptor beta chains follows, all from one sample in a study of blood T cell repertoires in COVID-19. Profiling relied on immunoSEQ multiplex PCR, and the TCRdb table lists in-frame clones only, not all of them. Of under 450,000 clones in the sample, 70% to 90% are singletons; the top ten hold roughly 1.5%. Sequenced: peripheral blood. All receptors derive from a woman in her 40s with COVID-19, enrolled during active disease. Each CDR3 is given with its conserved first and last residue. A D gene is named only where the DNA matches it firmly. The size entry is marked missing in some rows and otherwise reads once, few, many or a size class.

clone size	V gene	J gene	D gene	CDR3 protein	CDR3 DNA
once	TRBV5-4	TRBJ2-7	TRBD2	CASSPAGGRPYEQYF	TGTGCCAGCAGCCCGGCGGGGGGGCGTCCCTACGAGCAGTACTTC
.	TRBV6-6	TRBJ1-5	.	CASSYIQGGNQPQHF	TGTGCCAGCAGTTACATTCAGGGCGGCAATCAGCCCCAGCATTTT
.	TRBV6-2/TRBV6-3	TRBJ2-1	.	CASSYGSSYNEQFF	TGTGCCAGCAGTTACGGCTCCTCCTACAATGAGCAGTTCTTC
.	TRBV14	TRBJ2-2	.	CASSPKSNTGELFF	TGTGCCAGCAGCCCCAAATCGAACACCGGGGAGCTGTTTTTT
.	TRBV7-2	TRBJ1-5	.	CASSDTGYSNQPQHF	TGTGCCAGCAGCGATACAGGCTATAGCAATCAGCCCCAGCATTTT
.	TRBV19	TRBJ1-6	TRBD1	CASREQGANNNSPLHF	TGTGCCAGTAGGGAACAGGGGGCGAATAATAATTCACCCCTCCACTTT
.	TRBV4-1	TRBJ1-2	.	CASSQPGYYGYTF	TGCGCCAGCAGCCAACCGGGTTACTATGGCTACACCTTC
.	TRBV7-9	TRBJ1-2	TRBD1	CASSSGQAYGYTF	TGTGCCAGCAGCTCTGGACAGGCCTATGGCTACACCTTC
.	TRBV28	TRBJ2-7	.	CASSLGAVEQYF	TGTGCCAGCAGTCTAGGGGCAGTCGAGCAGTACTTC
.	TRBV7-2	TRBJ1-1	.	CASSFRQANTEAFF	TGTGCCAGCAGCTTTCGACAGGCAAACACTGAAGCTTTCTTT
.	TRBV12-5	TRBJ1-1	TRBD1	CASGSGQMNTEAFF	TGTGCTAGTGGTTCGGGACAGATGAACACTGAAGCTTTCTTT
once	TRBV6-4	TRBJ1-2	.	CAIVVRGRNYGYTF	TGTGCCATAGTGGTCAGGGGCCGTAACTATGGCTACACCTTC
.	TRBV28	TRBJ2-1	TRBD2	CASNPLGLAGDGRYNEQFF	TGTGCCAGCAACCCCCTGGGGCTAGCGGGAGATGGGCGCTACAATGAGCAGTTCTTC
.	TRBV27	TRBJ1-2	.	CASKGGGAQGYTF	TGTGCCAGCAAGGGCGGAGGCGCCCAGGGCTACACCTTC